The clone carrying this TCR beta chain was seen only a few times. One entry per CDR3 protein results from TCRdb running MiXCR on the 5' RACE reads. The table lists some 96,000 distinct CDR3 sequences, 7.5% to 10% of them singletons. This sample was included in a study of T cells after yellow fever vaccination. The specimen was CD8+ T cells not binding an NS4B(214-222) dextramer, sorted from PBMCs, collected less than 16 days after the first yellow fever vaccination. The receptor comes from a man aged 18 to 29 who received the YFV17D yellow fever vaccine.

Here the CDR3 reads CATSEQFF. For the CDR3, the DNA is TGTGCCACCAGCGAGCAGTTCTTC. V is TRBV28 and J is TRBJ2-1; D ambiguous. The V gene's germline CDR1 is MDHEN and CDR2 SYDVKM. The CDR3 contains 8 residues. The V and J ends lost 10 bases and 10 bases respectively, with 5 bases between them.